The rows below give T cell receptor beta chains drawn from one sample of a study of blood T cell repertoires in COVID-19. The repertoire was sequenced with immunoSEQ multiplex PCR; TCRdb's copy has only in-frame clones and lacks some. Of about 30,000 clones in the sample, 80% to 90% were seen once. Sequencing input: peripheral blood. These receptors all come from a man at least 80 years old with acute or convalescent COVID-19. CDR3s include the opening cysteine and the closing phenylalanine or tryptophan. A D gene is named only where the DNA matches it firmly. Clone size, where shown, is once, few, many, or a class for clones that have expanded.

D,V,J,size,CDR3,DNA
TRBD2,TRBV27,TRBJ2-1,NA,CASSITSGGEAYNEQFF,TGTGCCAGCAGTATCACTTCGGGAGGCGAGGCCTACAATGAGCAGTTCTTC
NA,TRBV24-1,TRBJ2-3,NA,CATSDRPSKAPGGTDTQYF,TGTGCCACCAGTGATAGACCTTCGAAGGCCCCAGGGGGCACAGATACGCAGTATTTT
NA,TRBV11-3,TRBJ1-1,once,CASSLDHTTEAFF,TGTGCCAGCAGCTTAGATCACACGACTGAAGCTTTCTTT
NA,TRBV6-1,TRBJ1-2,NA,CASSEDRSQYYGYTF,TGTGCCAGCAGTGAAGACAGGTCCCAATACTATGGCTACACCTTC
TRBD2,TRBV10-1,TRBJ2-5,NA,CASTPRPSGQETQYF,TGCGCCAGCACCCCCCGGCCTAGCGGACAAGAGACCCAGTACTTC
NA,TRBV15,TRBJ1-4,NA,CATSRDTGGEKLFF,TGTGCCACCAGCAGAGATACGGGGGGTGAAAAACTGTTTTTT
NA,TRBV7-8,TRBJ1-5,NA,CASSLARQGGQPQHF,TGTGCCAGCAGCTTAGCGCGGCAGGGAGGTCAGCCCCAGCATTTT
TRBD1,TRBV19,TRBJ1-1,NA,CASSLGQGTLNTEAFF,TGTGCCAGTAGCCTTGGACAGGGGACCCTGAACACTGAAGCTTTCTTT
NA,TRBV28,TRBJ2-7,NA,CAIHRAGGGLSYEQYF,TGTGCCATCCACAGGGCTGGCGGGGGCCTCTCCTACGAGCAGTACTTC
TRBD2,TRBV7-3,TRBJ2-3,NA,CASSPGLGVGDTQYF,TGTGCCAGCAGCCCTGGACTAGGCGTGGGAGATACGCAGTATTTT
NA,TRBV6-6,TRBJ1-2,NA,CASSYSVAVSNYGYTF,TGTGCCAGCAGTTACTCGGTAGCCGTATCTAACTATGGCTACACCTTC
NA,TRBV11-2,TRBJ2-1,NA,CASTLARDEQFF,TGTGCCAGCACCCTTGCGCGGGATGAGCAGTTCTTC
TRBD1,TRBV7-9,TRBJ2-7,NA,CASSFPGQGIVYEQYF,TGTGCCAGCAGCTTTCCGGGACAGGGGATTGTGTACGAGCAGTACTTC
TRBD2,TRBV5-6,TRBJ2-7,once,CASSHPTTSGPGEQYF,TGTGCCAGCAGTCACCCTACGACTAGCGGACCCGGTGAGCAGTACTTC
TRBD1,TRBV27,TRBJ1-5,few,CASSPGTGGHQPQHF,TGTGCCAGCAGTCCCGGGACAGGCGGCCATCAGCCCCAGCATTTT
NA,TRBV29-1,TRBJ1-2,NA,CSVQSGTEYGYTF,TGCAGCGTTCAGAGCGGGACGGAGTATGGCTACACCTTC
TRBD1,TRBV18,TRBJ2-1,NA,CASSPGTGSYNEQFF,TGTGCCAGCTCGCCTGGGACAGGCTCCTACAATGAGCAGTTCTTC
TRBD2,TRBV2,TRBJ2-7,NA,CASSVWTSGSLGSYEQYF,TGTGCCAGCAGTGTCTGGACTAGCGGGTCCTTGGGGTCCTACGAGCAGTACTTC
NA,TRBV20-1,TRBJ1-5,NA,CSASSGIGPQHF,TGCAGTGCTAGTTCGGGGATTGGGCCCCAGCATTTT
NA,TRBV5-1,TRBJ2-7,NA,CASSPYNEQYF,TGCGCCAGCAGTCCCTATAACGAGCAGTACTTC
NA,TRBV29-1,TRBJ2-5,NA,CSVDNRVPGGVGTPARTQYF,TGCAGCGTGGACAATCGGGTCCCCGGTGGAGTGGGGACACCCGCAAGGACCCAGTACTTC
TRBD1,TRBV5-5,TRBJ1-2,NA,CASSSGGQGERYTF,TGTGCCAGCAGCTCGGGGGGACAGGGTGAGCGCTACACCTTC